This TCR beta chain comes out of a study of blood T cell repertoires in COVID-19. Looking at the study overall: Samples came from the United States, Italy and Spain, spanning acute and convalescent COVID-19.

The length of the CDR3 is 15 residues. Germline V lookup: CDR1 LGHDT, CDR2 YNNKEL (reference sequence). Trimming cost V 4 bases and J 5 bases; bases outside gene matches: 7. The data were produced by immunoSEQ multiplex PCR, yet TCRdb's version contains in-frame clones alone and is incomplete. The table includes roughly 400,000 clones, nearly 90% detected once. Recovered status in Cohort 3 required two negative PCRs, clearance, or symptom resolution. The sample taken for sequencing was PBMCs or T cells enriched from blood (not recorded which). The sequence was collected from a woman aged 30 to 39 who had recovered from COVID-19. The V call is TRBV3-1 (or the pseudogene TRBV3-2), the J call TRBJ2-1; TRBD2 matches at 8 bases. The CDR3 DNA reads TGTGCCAGCAGCCCCATGGTAGCGGGGAACAATGAGCAGTTCTTC. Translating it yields CASSPMVAGNNEQFF.